This TCR beta chain was documented in a study of blood T cell repertoires in COVID-19. Using immunoSEQ multiplex PCR, the repertoire was profiled, and TCRdb retains in-frame clones only, with some absent. The sample lists about 200,000 clones; 85% to 90% were seen once. The CDR3 has 16 residues. V lost 5 bases to trimming and J lost 5 bases, with 21 bases between them. Germline V gene lookup returns CDR1 SEHNR and CDR2 FQNEAQ (reference sequence). This sequence originates from a man between 60 and 70 years old with acute or convalescent COVID-19. Sequencing was done on a sample of peripheral blood. The chain uses TRBV7-9 and TRBJ2-5; no reliable D call. As DNA, the CDR3 is TGTGCCAGCAGCCCAAGGCTGGGTGATACGGAGGAGACCCAGTACTTC. Its protein product is CASSPRLGDTEETQYF.